The T cell receptor (beta chain) described here comes from a study of shared clonotypes between healthy human individuals. Looking at the study overall: Each donor had three CD4 naive, three CD4 memory, two CD8 naive and one CD8 memory plate.

Study observations and caveats: Blood was the only sampled material, and tissue repertoires likely differ. Roughly 4.6% of naive CD4 clonotypes were common to a handful of donors.

Measured with immunoSEQ multiplex PCR; TCRdb has only the in-frame clones, and not every one. The data contain a few million clones, just under 95% of them seen just once; the ten biggest clones take up about 0.36%. Both subsets, CD45RA+ naive and CD45RA-negative memory, were split from the CD4+ cells. CDR3 size: 15 residues. Germline assignment: CDR1 MNHNY and CDR2 SVGAGI (reference sequence). The V end was cut by 2 bases, the J end by 4 bases, with 14 bases between. Comments on this clone: What it binds is not known.

The J gene is TRBJ1-2, the V gene TRBV6-6; D unresolved. Input material: naive CD4+ T cells from PBMCs. Regarding subset: CD45RA+ positively selected. The source of this sequence is a man aged 18 to 30 in good health. Some clones in this sample may be carry-over from other donors' samples. The CDR3 here is CASSYRAGGSYGYTF. In DNA form, the CDR3 reads TGTGCCAGCAGTTACCGTGCGGGAGGGTCCTATGGCTACACCTTC.